This TCR beta chain is from a study of breast tumors, draining lymph nodes, adjacent tissues. Each CDR3 protein is one row after TCRdb ran MiXCR on the multiplex PCR reads. The data contain fewer than 140,000 distinct CDR3 sequences, about 31% of them singletons. This CDR3 contains 16 residues. Trimming left V 6 bases short and J 3 bases short, with 24 bases between. The germline gives CDR1 DFQATT, CDR2 SNEGSKA (reference sequence). Findings of the study overall: Tumor repertoires ranked between lymph nodes and nontumor tissue in diversity, with V and J gene preferences.

To note about this clonotype: What it binds is not known.

Samples came from axillary lymph nodes draining the breast cancer. The V call is TRBV20-1, the J call TRBJ2-7; D is uncertain. The receptor was isolated from a female donor with breast cancer. Some clones in this sample may be carry-over from other donors' samples. The sequenced sample was axillary lymph node tissue. CDR3 DNA: TGCAGTGCCAGTTCGAACAGTCCCCCTTCGGGCTACGAGCAGTACTTC. Translation: CSASSNSPPSGYEQYF.